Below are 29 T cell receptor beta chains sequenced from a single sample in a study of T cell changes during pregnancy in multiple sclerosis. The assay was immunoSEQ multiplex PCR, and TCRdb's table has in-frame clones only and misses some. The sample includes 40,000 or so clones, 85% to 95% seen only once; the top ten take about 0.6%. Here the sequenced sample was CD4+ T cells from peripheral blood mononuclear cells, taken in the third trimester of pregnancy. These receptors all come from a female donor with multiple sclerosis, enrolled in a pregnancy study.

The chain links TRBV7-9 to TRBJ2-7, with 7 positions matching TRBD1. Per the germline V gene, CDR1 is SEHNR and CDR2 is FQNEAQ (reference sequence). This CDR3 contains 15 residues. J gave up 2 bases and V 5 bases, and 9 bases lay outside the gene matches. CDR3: CASSRYRGSAYEQYF. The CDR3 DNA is TGTGCCAGCAGCCGTTACAGGGGATCGGCCTACGAGCAGTACTTC.

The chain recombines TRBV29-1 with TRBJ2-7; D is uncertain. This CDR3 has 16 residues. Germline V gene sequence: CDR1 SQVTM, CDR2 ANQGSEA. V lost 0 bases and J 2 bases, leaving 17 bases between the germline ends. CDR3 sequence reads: CSVEDRGRGTPYEQYF. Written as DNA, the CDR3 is TGCAGCGTTGAAGATCGAGGCCGAGGAACCCCCTACGAGCAGTACTTC.

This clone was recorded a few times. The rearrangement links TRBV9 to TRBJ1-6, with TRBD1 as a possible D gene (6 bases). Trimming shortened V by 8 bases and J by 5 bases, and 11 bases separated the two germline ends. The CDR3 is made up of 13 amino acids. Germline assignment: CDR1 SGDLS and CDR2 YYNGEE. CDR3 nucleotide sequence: TGTGCCAGTCAGGGGCCCAATAATTCACCCCTCCACTTT. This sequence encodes CASQGPNNSPLHF.

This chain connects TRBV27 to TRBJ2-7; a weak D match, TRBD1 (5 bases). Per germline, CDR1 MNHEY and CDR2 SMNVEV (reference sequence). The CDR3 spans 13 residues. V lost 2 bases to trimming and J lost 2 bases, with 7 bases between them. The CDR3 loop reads CASSLKDTYEQYF. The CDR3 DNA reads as TGTGCCAGCAGTTTAAAGGACACCTACGAGCAGTACTTC.

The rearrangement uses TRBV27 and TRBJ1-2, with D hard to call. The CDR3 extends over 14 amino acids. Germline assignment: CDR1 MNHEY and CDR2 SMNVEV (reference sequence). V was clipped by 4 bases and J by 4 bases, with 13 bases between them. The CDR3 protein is CASSSKRDGYGYTF. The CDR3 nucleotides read TGTGCCAGCAGTTCCAAACGGGATGGCTATGGCTACACCTTC.

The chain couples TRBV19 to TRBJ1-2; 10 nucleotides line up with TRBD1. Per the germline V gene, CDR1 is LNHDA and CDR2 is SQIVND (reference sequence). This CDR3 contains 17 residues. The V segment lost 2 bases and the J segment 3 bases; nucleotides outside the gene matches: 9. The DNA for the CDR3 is TGTGCCAGTAGTATATTTGGGACAGGGGCATCGGACTATGGCTACACCTTC. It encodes CASSIFGTGASDYGYTF.

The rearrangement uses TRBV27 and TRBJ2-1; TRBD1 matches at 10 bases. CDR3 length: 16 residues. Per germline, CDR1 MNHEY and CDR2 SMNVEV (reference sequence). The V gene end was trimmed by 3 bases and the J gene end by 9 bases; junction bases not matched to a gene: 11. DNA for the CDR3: TGTGCCAGCAGTTTTACCAGATTGGGGACAGGGGTTGAGCAGTTCTTC. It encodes CASSFTRLGTGVEQFF.

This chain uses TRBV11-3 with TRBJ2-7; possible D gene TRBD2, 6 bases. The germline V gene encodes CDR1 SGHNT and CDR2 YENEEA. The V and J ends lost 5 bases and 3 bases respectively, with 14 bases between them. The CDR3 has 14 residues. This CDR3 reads CASSIGGAGYEQYF. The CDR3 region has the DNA TGTGCCAGCAGCATCGGAGGGGCAGGCTACGAGCAGTACTTC.

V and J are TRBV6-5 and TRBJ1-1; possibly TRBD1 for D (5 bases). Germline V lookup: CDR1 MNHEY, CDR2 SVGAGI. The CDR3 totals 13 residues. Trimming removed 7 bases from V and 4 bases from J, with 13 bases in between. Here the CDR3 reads CASTNPGVTEAFF. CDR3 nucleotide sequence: TGTGCCAGCACAAACCCGGGGGTCACTGAAGCTTTCTTT.

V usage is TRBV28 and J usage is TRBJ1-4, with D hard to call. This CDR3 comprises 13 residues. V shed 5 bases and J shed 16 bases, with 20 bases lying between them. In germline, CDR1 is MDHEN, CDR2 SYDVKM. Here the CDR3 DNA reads TGTGCCAGCAGTCCTTCAGGCCAGCCAAAAGGGTTTTTT. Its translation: CASSPSGQPKGFF.

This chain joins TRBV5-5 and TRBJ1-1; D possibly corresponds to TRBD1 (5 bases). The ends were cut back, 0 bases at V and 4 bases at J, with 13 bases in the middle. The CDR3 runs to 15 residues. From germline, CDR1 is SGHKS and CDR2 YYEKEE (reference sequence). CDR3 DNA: TGTGCCAGCAGCTTGGCCCCGGGGGGGGGCACTGAAGCTTTCTTT. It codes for CASSLAPGGGTEAFF.

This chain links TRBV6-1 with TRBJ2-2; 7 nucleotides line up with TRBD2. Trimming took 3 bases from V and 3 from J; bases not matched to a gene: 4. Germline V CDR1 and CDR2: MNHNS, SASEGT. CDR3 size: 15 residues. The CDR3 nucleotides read TGTGCCAGCAGTGACGGGACTACCCACACCGGGGAGCTGTTTTTT. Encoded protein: CASSDGTTHTGELFF.

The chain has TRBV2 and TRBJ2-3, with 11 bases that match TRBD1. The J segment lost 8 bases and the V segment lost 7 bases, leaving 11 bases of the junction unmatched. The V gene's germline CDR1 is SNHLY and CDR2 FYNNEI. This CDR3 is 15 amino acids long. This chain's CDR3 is CASTGGQGALGTQYF. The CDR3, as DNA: TGTGCCAGCACCGGCGGACAGGGGGCACTGGGTACGCAGTATTTT.

Here the CDR3 reads CASSSPGTGNTGELFF. The CDR3 DNA follows: TGTGCCAGTAGTTCACCCGGGACAGGGAACACCGGGGAGCTGTTTTTT. The V call is TRBV19, the J call TRBJ2-2, with TRBD1 matching 8 bases. Trimming cost V 5 bases and J 1 base; bases outside gene matches: 6. The germline V gene encodes CDR1 LNHDA and CDR2 SQIVND (reference sequence). The CDR3 is 16 residues long.

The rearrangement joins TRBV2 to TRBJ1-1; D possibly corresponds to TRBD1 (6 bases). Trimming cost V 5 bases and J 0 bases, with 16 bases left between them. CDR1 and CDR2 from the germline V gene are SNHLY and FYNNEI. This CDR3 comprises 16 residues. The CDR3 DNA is TGTGCCAGCAGTCCCGCCCGGACAGCAATGAACACTGAAGCTTTCTTT. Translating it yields CASSPARTAMNTEAFF.

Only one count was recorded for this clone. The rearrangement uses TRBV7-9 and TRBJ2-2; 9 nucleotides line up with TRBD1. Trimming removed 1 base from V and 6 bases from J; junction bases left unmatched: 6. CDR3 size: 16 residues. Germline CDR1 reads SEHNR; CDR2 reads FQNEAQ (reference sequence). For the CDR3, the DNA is TGTGCCAGCAGCTTAGGAGAGACAGGGGGTCCCGGGGAGCTGTTTTTT. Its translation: CASSLGETGGPGELFF.

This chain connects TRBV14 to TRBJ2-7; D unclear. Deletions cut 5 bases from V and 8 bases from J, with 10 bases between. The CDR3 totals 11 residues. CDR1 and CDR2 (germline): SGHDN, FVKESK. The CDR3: CASSARQQQYF. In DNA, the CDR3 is TGTGCCAGCAGCGCGCGGCAACAGCAGTACTTC.

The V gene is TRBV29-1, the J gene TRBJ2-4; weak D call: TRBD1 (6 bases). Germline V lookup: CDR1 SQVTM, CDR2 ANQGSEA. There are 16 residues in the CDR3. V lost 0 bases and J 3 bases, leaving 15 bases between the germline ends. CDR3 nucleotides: TGCAGCGTTGAAGATCCGGGACAAACCTACAAAAACATTCAGTACTTC. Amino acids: CSVEDPGQTYKNIQYF.

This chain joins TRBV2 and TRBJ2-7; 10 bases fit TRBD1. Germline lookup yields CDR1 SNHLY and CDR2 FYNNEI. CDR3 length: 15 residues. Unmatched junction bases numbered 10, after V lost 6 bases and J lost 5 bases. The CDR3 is CASRARTGGWDEQYF. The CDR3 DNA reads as TGTGCCAGCAGGGCACGGACAGGGGGTTGGGACGAGCAGTACTTC.

CDR3 in DNA: TGTGCCAGCAGCTCCCAGTCTGGCGGGGGGGTAAATGAGCAGTTCTTC. It yields the protein CASSSQSGGGVNEQFF. The rearrangement uses TRBV7-2 and TRBJ2-1; 9 positions agree with TRBD2. This CDR3 region has 16 residues. Per germline, CDR1 SGHTA and CDR2 FQGNSA. The V and J ends lost 4 bases and 7 bases, in that order; junction bases with no gene match: 11.

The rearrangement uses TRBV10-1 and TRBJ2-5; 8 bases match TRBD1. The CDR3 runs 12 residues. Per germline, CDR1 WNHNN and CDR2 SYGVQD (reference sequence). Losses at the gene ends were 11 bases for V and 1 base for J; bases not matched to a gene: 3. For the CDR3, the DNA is TGCGCCGGGGGACAGGTCCAAGAGACCCAGTACTTC. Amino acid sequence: CAGGQVQETQYF.

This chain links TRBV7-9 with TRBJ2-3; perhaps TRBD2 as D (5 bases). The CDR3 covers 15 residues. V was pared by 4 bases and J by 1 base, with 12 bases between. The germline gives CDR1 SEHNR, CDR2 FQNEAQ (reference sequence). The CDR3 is CASSYGTRGTDTQYF. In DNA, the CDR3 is TGTGCCAGCAGCTACGGAACTAGGGGCACAGATACGCAGTATTTT.

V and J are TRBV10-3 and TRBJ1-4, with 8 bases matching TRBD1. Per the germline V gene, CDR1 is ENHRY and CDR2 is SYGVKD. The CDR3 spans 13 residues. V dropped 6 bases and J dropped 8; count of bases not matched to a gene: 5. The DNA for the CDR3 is TGTGCCATCAGCGGGACAGGTGGAGAAAAACTGTTTTTT. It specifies CAISGTGGEKLFF.

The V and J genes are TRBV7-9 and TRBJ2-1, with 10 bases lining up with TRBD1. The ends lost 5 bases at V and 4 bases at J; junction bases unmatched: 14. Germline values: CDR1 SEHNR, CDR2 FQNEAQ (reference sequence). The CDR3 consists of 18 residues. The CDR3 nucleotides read TGTGCCAGCAGCATTCGGGACAGGGGATTGGGGTTATACAATGAGCAGTTCTTC. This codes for CASSIRDRGLGLYNEQFF.

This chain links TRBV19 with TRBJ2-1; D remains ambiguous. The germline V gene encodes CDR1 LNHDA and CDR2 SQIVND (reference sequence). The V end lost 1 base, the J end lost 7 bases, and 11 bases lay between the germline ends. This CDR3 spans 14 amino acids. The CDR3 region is CASSIGSLLNEQFF. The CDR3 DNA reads TGTGCCAGTAGTATAGGTAGTTTGCTAAATGAGCAGTTCTTC. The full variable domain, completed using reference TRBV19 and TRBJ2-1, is DGGITQSPKYLFRKEGQNVTLSCEQNLNHDAMYWYRQDPGQGLRLIYYSQIVNDFQKGDIAEGYSVSREKKESFPLTVTSAQKNPTAFYLCASSIGSLLNEQFFGPGTRLTVL.

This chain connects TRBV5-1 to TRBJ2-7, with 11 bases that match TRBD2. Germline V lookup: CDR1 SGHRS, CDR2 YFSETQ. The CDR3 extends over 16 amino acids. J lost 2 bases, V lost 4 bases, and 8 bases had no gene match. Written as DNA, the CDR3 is TGCGCCAGCAGCGCGGGAGGGACTAGCGGCACCTACGAGCAGTACTTC. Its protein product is CASSAGGTSGTYEQYF. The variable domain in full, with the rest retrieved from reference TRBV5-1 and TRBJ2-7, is KAGVTQTPRYLIKTRGQQVTLSCSPISGHRSVSWYQQTPGQGLQFLFEYFSETQRNKGNFPGRFSGRQFSNSRSEMNVSTLELGDSALYLCASSAGGTSGTYEQYFGPGTRLTVT.

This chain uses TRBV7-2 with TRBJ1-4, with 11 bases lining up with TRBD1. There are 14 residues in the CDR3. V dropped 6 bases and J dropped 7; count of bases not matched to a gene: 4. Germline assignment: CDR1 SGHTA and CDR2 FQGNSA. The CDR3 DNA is TGTGCCAGCAGATCGGGGACAGGGGGTGAAAAACTGTTTTTT. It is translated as CASRSGTGGEKLFF. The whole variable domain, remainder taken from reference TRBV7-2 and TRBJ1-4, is GAGVSQSPSNKVTEKGKDVELRCDPISGHTALYWYRQSLGQGLEFLIYFQGNSAPDKSGLPSDRFSAERTGGSVSTLTIQRTQQEDSAVYLCASRSGTGGEKLFFGSGTQLSVL.

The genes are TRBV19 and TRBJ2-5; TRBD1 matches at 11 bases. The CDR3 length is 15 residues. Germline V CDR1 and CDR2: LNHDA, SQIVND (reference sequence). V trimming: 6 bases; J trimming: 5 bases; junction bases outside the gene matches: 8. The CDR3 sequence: CASRPGQGARETQYF. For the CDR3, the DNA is TGTGCCAGTAGACCCGGACAGGGGGCCCGGGAGACCCAGTACTTC.

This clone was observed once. CDR3 DNA sequence: TGTGCCAGCAGCCGTCGGTCCTACGAGCAGTACTTC. This translates into CASSRRSYEQYF. The chain links TRBV11-2 to TRBJ2-7; D ambiguous. The CDR3 sequence is 12 residues long. Trimming removed 5 bases from V and 1 base from J, with 6 bases in between. Germline lookup yields CDR1 SGHAT and CDR2 FQNNGV.